This entry lists 6 T cell receptor beta chains sequenced from one sample in a study of Ad26.COV2.S vaccination and SARS-CoV-2 variants. The table came from immunoSEQ multiplex PCR; TCRdb's copy has only in-frame clones and leaves some out. Here the sample spans about 400,000 clones, around nine tenths being singletons. Documented treatment: about 20 received Ad26.COV2.S at low or high dose, single or two shots; 5 received placebo; per-sample allocation not given. Samples were taken on day 63 after the first vaccine or placebo injection. Sequenced here: peripheral blood, sampled in a trial of Ad26.COV2.S vaccine versus placebo. The source is a person between 18 and 60 years old who received the Ad26.COV2.S COVID-19 vaccine or a placebo.

CDR3 DNA sequence: TGTGCCAGCAGCTTATTCGGTCAGGGCTACAATGAGCAGTTCTTC. This codes for CASSLFGQGYNEQFF. The V gene is TRBV7-3, the J gene TRBJ2-1; D is perhaps TRBD1 (5 bases). CDR1 is SGHTA, CDR2 FQGTGA, per germline. This CDR3 spans 15 amino acids. V lost 2 bases to trimming and J lost 3 bases, with 11 bases between them.

This chain uses TRBV11-2 with TRBJ1-1, with 8 bases matching TRBD1. Per the germline V gene, CDR1 is SGHAT and CDR2 is FQNNGV. CDR3 length: 13 residues. The ends lost 1 base at V and 5 bases at J; junction bases unmatched: 0. The CDR3 DNA reads as TGTGCCAGCAGCTTAGGGACAGGGACTGAAGCTTTCTTT. Translation: CASSLGTGTEAFF. The full variable domain, with the rest looked up from reference TRBV11-2 and TRBJ1-1, is EAGVAQSPRYKIIEKRQSVAFWCNPISGHATLYWYQQILGQGPKLLIQFQNNGVVDDSQLPKDRFSAERLKGVDSTLKIQPAKLEDSAVYLCASSLGTGTEAFFGQGTRLTVV.

The CDR3 sequence: CAISDRWDTIYF. The CDR3, as DNA: TGTGCCATCAGTGATCGATGGGACACCATATATTTT. The chain joins TRBV10-3 to TRBJ1-3; D is uncertain. With 3 bases removed from V and 8 bases from J, the gap between germline ends came to 8 bases. CDR3 size: 12 residues. Germline V lookup: CDR1 ENHRY, CDR2 SYGVKD.

V usage is TRBV4-2 and J usage is TRBJ2-3; D is uncertain. This CDR3 comprises 14 residues. CDR1 and CDR2 (germline): LGHNA, YNFKEQ. Trimming took off 1 base at V and 5 bases at J, with 10 bases between the two ends. The CDR3, as DNA: TGTGCCAGCAGCCAAGGGCTACCCGGAGATACGCAGTATTTT. As protein: CASSQGLPGDTQYF.

This chain uses TRBV6-5 with TRBJ1-4, with 7 bases identical to TRBD1. Germline CDR1 reads MNHEY; CDR2 reads SVGAGI. The CDR3 spans 12 residues. Trimming took 6 bases from V and 5 from J; bases not matched to a gene: 0. The CDR3 protein is CASSRGNEKLFF. The DNA of the CDR3 is TGTGCCAGCAGCAGGGGGAATGAAAAACTGTTTTTT.

With respect to this clone: The same CDR3 is also encoded by other DNA sequences in this sample. V usage is TRBV19 and J usage is TRBJ1-6; D not resolved. Germline CDR1 and CDR2: LNHDA and SQIVND (reference sequence). The V and J ends lost 1 base and 9 bases respectively, with 4 bases between them. The CDR3 extends over 12 amino acids. As DNA, the CDR3 is TGTGCCAGTAGTATAGGGGGTTCACCCCTCCACTTT. It translates to CASSIGGSPLHF. Together with reference TRBV19 and TRBJ1-6, the CDR3 gives the full variable domain: DGGITQSPKYLFRKEGQNVTLSCEQNLNHDAMYWYRQDPGQGLRLIYYSQIVNDFQKGDIAEGYSVSREKKESFPLTVTSAQKNPTAFYLCASSIGGSPLHFGNGTRLTVT.